This T cell receptor (beta chain) was sequenced during a study of blood T cells in healthy people across ages. This CDR3 spans 15 amino acids. Germline loops: CDR1 KGHDR, CDR2 SFDVKD. V lost 2 bases and J lost 2, with 11 bases in between. With respect to this clonotype: As yet, its antigen is unknown.

PCR was performed a second time for about 6 to 12 cycles using a sample-barcoded 5' primer and a J-beta primer mix. Each TCR beta cDNA got a 12-nucleotide random molecular identifier. Sequencing yielded, for each sample, at least 2.5 million paired-end reads carrying CDR3. TCRdb recomputed calls from the 5' RACE reads with MiXCR, one row per CDR3 protein. The sample contains under 950,000 distinct CDR3 sequences, about a fifth of which appear only once. Whole-study results and caveats: Across the age range, TCR beta diversity per million T cells fell in a roughly linear way.

The rearrangement uses TRBV24-1 and TRBJ2-5; tentatively, D is TRBD1 (5 bases). Source material: blood. This sequence originates from a man in his sixties or seventies in good health. CDR3 sequence: CATSDSGHTQETQYF. The CDR3 nucleotides are TGTGCCACCAGTGATTCAGGGCATACTCAAGAGACCCAGTACTTC.